The clone carrying this T cell receptor beta chain appeared a few times. Its antigen is as yet unknown. These data come from a study of identical twins. The CDR3 length is 14 residues. Trimming took 8 bases from V and 4 from J; bases not matched to a gene: 8. Germline V CDR1 and CDR2: SGHTA, FQGNSA. TCRdb processed the 5' RACE reads anew with MiXCR; each CDR3 protein has one entry. Of about 340,000 distinct CDR3 sequences detected, over 9% appear once; the ten largest clones hold 7.2%. Study-wide findings and caveats: Conclusions came from cross-sectional statistical analysis, not from following the same donors. Clonotypes of the beta chain that were abundant in cord blood carried fewer insertions (memory repertoires showed none).

These data were also filed under a second study, of yellow fever vaccine responses in identical twins.

This receptor was taken from a woman aged 18-29 years in good health. The V call is TRBV7-2, the J call TRBJ1-5; the match to TRBD1 covers 7 bases. The sample consisted of CD8+ T cells sorted from blood. The DNA of the CDR3 is TGTGCCAGCGAGGGGACAGTCCCAAATCAGCCCCAGCATTTT. Encoded protein: CASEGTVPNQPQHF. Combining the CDR3 with reference TRBV7-2 and TRBJ1-5 gives the whole variable domain GAGVSQSPSNKVTEKGKDVELRCDPISGHTALYWYRQSLGQGLEFLIYFQGNSAPDKSGLPSDRFSAERTGGSVSTLTIQRTQQEDSAVYLCASEGTVPNQPQHFGDGTRLSIL.